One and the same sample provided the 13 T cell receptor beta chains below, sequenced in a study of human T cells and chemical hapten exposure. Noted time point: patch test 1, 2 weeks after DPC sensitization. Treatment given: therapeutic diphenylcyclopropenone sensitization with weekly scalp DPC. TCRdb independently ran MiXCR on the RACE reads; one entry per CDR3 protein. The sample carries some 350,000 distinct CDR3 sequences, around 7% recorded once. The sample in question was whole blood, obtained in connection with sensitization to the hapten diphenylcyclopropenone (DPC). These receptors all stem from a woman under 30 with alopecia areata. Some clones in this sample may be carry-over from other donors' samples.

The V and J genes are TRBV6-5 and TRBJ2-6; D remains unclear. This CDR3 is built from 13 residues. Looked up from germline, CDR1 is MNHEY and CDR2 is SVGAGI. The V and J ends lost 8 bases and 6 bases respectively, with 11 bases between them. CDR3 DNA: TGTGCCAGCTCCCGCTCCAAGGCCAACGTCCTGACTTTC. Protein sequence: CASSRSKANVLTF.

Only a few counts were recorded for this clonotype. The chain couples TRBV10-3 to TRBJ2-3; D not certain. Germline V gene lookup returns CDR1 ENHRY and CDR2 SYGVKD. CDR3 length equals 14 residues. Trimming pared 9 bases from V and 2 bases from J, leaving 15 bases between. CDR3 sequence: CAISTSKLTDTQYF. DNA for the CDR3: TGTGCCATTAGCACATCGAAACTCACAGATACGCAGTATTTT.

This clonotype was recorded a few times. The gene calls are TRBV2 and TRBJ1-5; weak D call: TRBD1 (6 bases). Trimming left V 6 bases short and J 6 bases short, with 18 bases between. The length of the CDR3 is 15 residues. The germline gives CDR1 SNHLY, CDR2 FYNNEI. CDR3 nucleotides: TGTGCCAGCAGCGAACAGGGTTTAAATTCTCAGCCCCAGCATTTT. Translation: CASSEQGLNSQPQHF. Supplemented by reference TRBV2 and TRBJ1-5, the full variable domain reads EPEVTQTPSHQVTQMGQEVILRCVPISNHLYFYWYRQILGQKVEFLVSFYNNEISEKSEIFDDQFSVERPDGSNFTLKIRSTKLEDSAMYFCASSEQGLNSQPQHFGDGTRLSIL.

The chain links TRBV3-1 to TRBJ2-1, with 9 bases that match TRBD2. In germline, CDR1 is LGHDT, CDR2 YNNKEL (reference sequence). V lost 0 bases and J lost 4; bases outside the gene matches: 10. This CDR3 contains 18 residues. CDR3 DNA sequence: TGTGCCAGCAGCCAAGATTTCCCGCTAGCGGGGACGTACAATGAGCAGTTCTTC. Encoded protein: CASSQDFPLAGTYNEQFF.

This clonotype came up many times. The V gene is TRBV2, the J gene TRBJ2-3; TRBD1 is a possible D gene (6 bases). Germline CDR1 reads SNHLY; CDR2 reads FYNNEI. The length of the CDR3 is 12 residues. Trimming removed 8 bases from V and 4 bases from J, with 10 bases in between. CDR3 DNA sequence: TGTGCCAGCCAACAGGGAGCAGATACGCAGTATTTT. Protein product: CASQQGADTQYF.

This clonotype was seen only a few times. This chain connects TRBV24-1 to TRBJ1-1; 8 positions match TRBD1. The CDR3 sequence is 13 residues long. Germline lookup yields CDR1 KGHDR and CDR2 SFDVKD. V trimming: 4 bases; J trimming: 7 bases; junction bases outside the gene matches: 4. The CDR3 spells CATSENDRGEAFF. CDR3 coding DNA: TGTGCCACCAGTGAAAACGACAGGGGTGAAGCTTTCTTT.

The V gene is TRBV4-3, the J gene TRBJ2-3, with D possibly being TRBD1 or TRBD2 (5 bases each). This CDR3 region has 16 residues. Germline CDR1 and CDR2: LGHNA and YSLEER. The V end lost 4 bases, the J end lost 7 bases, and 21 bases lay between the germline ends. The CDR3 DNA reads TGCGCCAGCAGCCTGGAGAGGTCCCAGGGACCAAATACGCAGTATTTT. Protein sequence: CASSLERSQGPNTQYF.

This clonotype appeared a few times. The chain's CDR3 is CASSSLDYSTDTQYF. Written as DNA, the CDR3 is TGTGCCAGCAGCTCCCTGGACTACTCCACAGATACGCAGTATTTT. The chain carries TRBV5-4 and TRBJ2-3, with D maybe TRBD2 (6 bases). Germline V gene lookup returns CDR1 SGHNT and CDR2 YYREEE (reference sequence). V was cut by 3 bases and J by 2 bases, with 13 bases left in between. This CDR3 is 15 amino acids long. The full variable domain, its missing parts supplied by reference TRBV5-4 and TRBJ2-3, is ETGVTQSPTHLIKTRGQQVTLRCSSQSGHNTVSWYQQALGQGPQFIFQYYREEENGRGNFPPRFSGLQFPNYSSELNVNALELDDSALYLCASSSLDYSTDTQYFGPGTRLTVL.

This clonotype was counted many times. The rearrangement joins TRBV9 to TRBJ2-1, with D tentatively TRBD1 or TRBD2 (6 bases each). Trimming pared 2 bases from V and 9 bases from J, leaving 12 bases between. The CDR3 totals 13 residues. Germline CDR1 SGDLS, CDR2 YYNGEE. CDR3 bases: TGTGCCAGCAGCGTCCTGGAGGGGGGTGAGCAGTTCTTC. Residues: CASSVLEGGEQFF.

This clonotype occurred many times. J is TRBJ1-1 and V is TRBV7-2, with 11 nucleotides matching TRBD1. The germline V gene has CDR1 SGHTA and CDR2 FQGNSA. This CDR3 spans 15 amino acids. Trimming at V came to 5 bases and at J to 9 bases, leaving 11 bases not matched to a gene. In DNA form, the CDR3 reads TGTGCCAGCAGCGTGATGGGACAGGGGGGATCTAAAGCTTTCTTT. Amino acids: CASSVMGQGGSKAFF.

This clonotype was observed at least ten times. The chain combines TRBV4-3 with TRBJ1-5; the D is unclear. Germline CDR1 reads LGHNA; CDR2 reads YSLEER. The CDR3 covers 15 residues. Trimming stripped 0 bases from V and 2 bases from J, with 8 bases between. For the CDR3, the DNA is TGCGCCAGCAGCCAAGATAGTGAGGGCAATCAGCCCCAGCATTTT. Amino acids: CASSQDSEGNQPQHF.

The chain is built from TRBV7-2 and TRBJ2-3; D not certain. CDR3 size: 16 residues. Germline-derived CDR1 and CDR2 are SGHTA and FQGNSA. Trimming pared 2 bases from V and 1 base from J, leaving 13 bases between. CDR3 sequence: CASSLNLAVRTDTQYF. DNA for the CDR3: TGTGCCAGCAGCTTAAATTTGGCGGTTCGCACAGATACGCAGTATTTT. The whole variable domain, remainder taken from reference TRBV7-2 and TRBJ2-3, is GAGVSQSPSNKVTEKGKDVELRCDPISGHTALYWYRQSLGQGLEFLIYFQGNSAPDKSGLPSDRFSAERTGGSVSTLTIQRTQQEDSAVYLCASSLNLAVRTDTQYFGPGTRLTVL.

CDR3 in DNA: TGTGCCAGCTCCTGGACAGGGTCGGCTGGAGGCTACACCTTC. This gives the protein CASSWTGSAGGYTF. The chain carries TRBV6-5 and TRBJ1-2; TRBD1 aligns across 8 bases. Germline trimming cut 8 bases from V and 8 bases from J; bases unmatched to any gene: 13. Germline CDR1 is MNHEY and CDR2 is SVGAGI. The CDR3 is made up of 14 amino acids.